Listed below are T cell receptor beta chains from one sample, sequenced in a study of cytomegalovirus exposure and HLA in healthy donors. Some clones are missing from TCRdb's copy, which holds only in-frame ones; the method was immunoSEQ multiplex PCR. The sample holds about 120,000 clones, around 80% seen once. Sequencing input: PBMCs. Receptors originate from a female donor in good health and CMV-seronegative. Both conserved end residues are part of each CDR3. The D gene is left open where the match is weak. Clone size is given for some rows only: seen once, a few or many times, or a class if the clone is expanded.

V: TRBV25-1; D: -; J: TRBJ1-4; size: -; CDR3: CASSDPGGVSEKLFF; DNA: TGTGCCAGCAGTGACCCCGGGGGAGTGAGCGAAAAACTGTTTTTT
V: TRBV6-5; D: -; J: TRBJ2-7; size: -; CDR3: CASKPLQGTYEQYF; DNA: TGTGCCAGCAAACCGTTACAGGGCACCTACGAGCAGTACTTC
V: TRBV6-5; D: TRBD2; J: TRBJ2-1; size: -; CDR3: CASRREYEQFF; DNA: TGTGCCAGTCGGCGGGAGTATGAGCAGTTCTTC
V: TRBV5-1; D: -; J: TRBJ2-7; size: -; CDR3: CASSLVDSRSYEQYF; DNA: TGCGCCAGCAGCTTGGTAGACAGTCGCTCCTACGAGCAGTACTTC
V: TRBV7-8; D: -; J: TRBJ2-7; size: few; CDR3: CASSLVASYEQYF; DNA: TGTGCCAGCAGCTTAGTGGCCTCCTACGAGCAGTACTTC
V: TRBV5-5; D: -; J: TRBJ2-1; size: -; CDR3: CASSLYVNNEQFF; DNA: TGTGCCAGCAGCTTGTATGTAAACAATGAGCAGTTCTTC
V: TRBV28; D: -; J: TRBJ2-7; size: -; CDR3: CASSGGLYEQYF; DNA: TGTGCCAGCAGTGGCGGTCTCTACGAGCAGTACTTC
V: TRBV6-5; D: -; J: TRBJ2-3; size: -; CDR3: CASSPLALSTDTQYF; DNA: TGTGCCAGCAGCCCACTAGCCCTTAGCACAGATACGCAGTATTTT
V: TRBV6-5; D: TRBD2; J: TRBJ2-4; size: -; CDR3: CASTAPGGKNSQYF; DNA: TGTGCCAGCACGGCCCCGGGAGGGAAAAACAGTCAGTACTTC
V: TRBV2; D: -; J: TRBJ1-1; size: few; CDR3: CASSITGYGTEAFF; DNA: TGTGCCAGCAGCATTACAGGGTACGGGACTGAAGCTTTCTTT
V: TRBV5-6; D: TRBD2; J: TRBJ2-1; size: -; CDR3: CASSTGLAGGPEQFF; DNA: TGTGCCAGCAGCACTGGACTAGCGGGGGGGCCTGAGCAGTTCTTC